Below, 32 T cell receptor beta chains from the same sample are listed, as sequenced in a study of blood T cell repertoires in COVID-19. The table came from immunoSEQ multiplex PCR; TCRdb's copy has only in-frame clones and leaves some out. The table shows 400,000 or so clones, with 89% occurring only once. Source material: peripheral blood. All receptors come from a woman between 40 and 50 years old with COVID-19, enrolled during active disease.

V and J are TRBV7-3 and TRBJ2-1, with a possible D match to TRBD2 (6 bases). The germline CDR1 and CDR2 sequences are SGHTA and FQGTGA. This CDR3 spans 15 amino acids. V was clipped by 3 bases and J by 5 bases, with 14 bases between them. CDR3 nucleotide sequence: TGTGCCAGCAGCTTCGGAGGGCGCGAGGACAATGAGCAGTTCTTC. Translating it yields CASSFGGREDNEQFF.

The genes are TRBV7-9 and TRBJ2-5, with TRBD1 as a possible D gene (5 bases). V was cut by 5 bases and J by 3 bases, with 16 bases left in between. CDR1 and CDR2 (germline): SEHNR, FQNEAQ (reference sequence). The CDR3 totals 15 residues. CDR3 nucleotide sequence: TGTGCCAGCAGCCTAAACCCCGGACACGAAGAGACCCAGTACTTC. This codes for CASSLNPGHEETQYF. The full variable domain, with the rest looked up from reference TRBV7-9 and TRBJ2-5, is DTGVSQNPRHKITKRGQNVTFRCDPISEHNRLYWYRQTLGQGPEFLTYFQNEAQLEKSRLLSDRFSAERPKGSFSTLEIQRTEQGDSAMYLCASSLNPGHEETQYFGPGTRLLVL.

This sequence joins TRBV7-8 and TRBJ1-3, with 7 bases that match TRBD1. CDR3 size: 15 residues. Germline CDR1 is SGHVS and CDR2 is FQNEAQ. The V segment lost 5 bases and the J segment 8 bases; nucleotides outside the gene matches: 12. The CDR3 sequence: CASSKNRGSLDTIYF. CDR3 coding DNA: TGTGCCAGCAGCAAAAACAGGGGCTCGTTGGACACCATATATTTT. Combining the CDR3 with reference TRBV7-8 and TRBJ1-3 gives the whole variable domain GAGVSQSPRYKVAKRGQDVALRCDPISGHVSLFWYQQALGQGPEFLTYFQNEAQLDKSGLPSDRFFAERPEGSVSTLKIQRTQQEDSAVYLCASSKNRGSLDTIYFGEGSWLTVV.

The V gene is TRBV9, the J gene TRBJ1-1; D is ambiguous. Trimming stripped 0 bases from V and 0 bases from J, with 9 bases between. The CDR3 length is 15 residues. Germline values: CDR1 SGDLS, CDR2 YYNGEE. CDR3 sequence: CASSVAERMNTEAFF. The CDR3 DNA is TGTGCCAGCAGCGTAGCAGAGCGAATGAACACTGAAGCTTTCTTT.

This rearrangement joins TRBV18 to TRBJ1-1; 9 bases line up with TRBD1. This CDR3 has 17 residues. Germline V lookup: CDR1 KGHSH, CDR2 LQKENI. J lost 5 bases, V lost 2 bases, and 12 bases had no gene match. CDR3 sequence (DNA): TGTGCCAGCTCACCAAAACAGGGGGCGATCGAGTGGACTGAAGCTTTCTTT. It is translated as CASSPKQGAIEWTEAFF.

The chain combines TRBV6-5 with TRBJ2-5, with 9 bases identical to TRBD2. Germline CDR1 MNHEY, CDR2 SVGAGI. The CDR3 is 15 residues long. The V and J ends lost 8 bases and 2 bases, in that order; junction bases with no gene match: 9. The CDR3 nucleotides read TGTGCCAGCGTCGTAGCGGGGGAACGTCAAGAGACCCAGTACTTC. Its protein is CASVVAGERQETQYF.

This chain joins TRBV5-4 and TRBJ2-7, with 7 nucleotides matching TRBD1. The junction had 10 bases not matched to a gene; V was cut back by 4 bases and J by 9 bases. CDR1 is SGHNT and CDR2 is YYREEE in the germline V gene (reference sequence). The CDR3 is 13 amino acids. The CDR3 sequence is CASSMGQLFGQYF. DNA of the CDR3: TGTGCCAGCAGCATGGGACAGCTTTTTGGGCAGTACTTC.

J is TRBJ1-5 and V is TRBV2, with D hard to call. CDR3 length: 13 residues. The germline V gene encodes CDR1 SNHLY and CDR2 FYNNEI. V lost 7 bases and J lost 4, with 11 bases in between. The CDR3 coding sequence is TGTGCCAGCACCGGAGCTTGGAATCAGCCCCAGCATTTT. Protein sequence: CASTGAWNQPQHF.

The chain uses TRBV7-8 and TRBJ2-7; 7 positions match TRBD1. Germline CDR1 and CDR2: SGHVS and FQNEAQ. Trimming removed 4 bases from V and 2 bases from J; junction bases left unmatched: 11. CDR3 length: 16 residues. The CDR3 DNA reads as TGTGCCAGCAGCTCAGGGAGAGACAGGGCAGCCTACGAGCAGTACTTC. It encodes CASSSGRDRAAYEQYF.

The chain carries TRBV5-4 and TRBJ2-3; a possible D gene is TRBD2 (5 bases). With 5 bases removed from V and 6 bases from J, the gap between germline ends came to 16 bases. Germline V lookup: CDR1 SGHNT, CDR2 YYREEE (reference sequence). CDR3 length: 14 residues. The CDR3 region is CASRPSPRGDTQYF. In nucleotides, the CDR3 is TGTGCCAGCAGACCTAGCCCCCGTGGGGATACGCAGTATTTT.

As to this clone: At the DNA level, this CDR3 is encoded by other sequences in the same sample as well. The chain joins TRBV29-1 to TRBJ1-5; D is undetermined. The CDR3 runs 12 residues. V was trimmed by 4 bases and J by 2 bases, leaving 6 bases between them. The V gene's germline CDR1 is SQVTM and CDR2 ANQGSEA. The CDR3 spells CSVGGGNQPQHF. The CDR3 nucleotides are TGCAGCGTTGGGGGAGGCAATCAGCCCCAGCATTTT.

The gene calls are TRBV6-5 and TRBJ1-2; 7 bases are shared with TRBD1. Germline assignment: CDR1 MNHEY and CDR2 SVGAGI. The junction had 5 bases not matched to a gene; V was cut back by 8 bases and J by 8 bases. The CDR3 spans 11 residues. The CDR3 here is CASQQGNGYTF. In DNA form, the CDR3 reads TGTGCCAGCCAACAGGGGAACGGCTACACCTTC.

This clone was counted once. The chain carries TRBV5-1 and TRBJ1-3, with 8 bases matching TRBD1. V lost 4 bases to trimming and J lost 3 bases; unmatched junction nucleotides: 12. This CDR3 is built from 17 residues. CDR1 and CDR2 (germline): SGHRS, YFSETQ. The CDR3 region has the DNA TGCGCCAGCAGCCCAGACGGGCAGGGGGCAGGTGGAAACACCATATATTTT. It yields the protein CASSPDGQGAGGNTIYF.

V and J are TRBV4-3 and TRBJ2-4; D possibly corresponds to TRBD2 (6 bases). Germline V lookup: CDR1 LGHNA, CDR2 YSLEER. CDR3 length equals 17 residues. The ends were cut back, 0 bases at V and 0 bases at J, with 12 bases in the middle. As DNA, the CDR3 is TGCGCCAGCAGCCAAGAACCCCCGGGACTAGCCAAAAACATTCAGTACTTC. Protein sequence: CASSQEPPGLAKNIQYF.

This rearrangement joins TRBV30 to TRBJ1-2, with D uncertain. Germline V gene data show CDR1 as GTSNPN and CDR2 as SVGIG (reference sequence). V was shortened by 3 bases and J by 4 bases, with 15 bases between the two germline ends. CDR3 length: 14 amino acids. The CDR3 is CAWSPLGGIYGYTF. The CDR3 DNA reads TGTGCCTGGAGCCCACTGGGAGGAATCTATGGCTACACCTTC.

CDR3 protein: CASSDRYEQYF. DNA of the CDR3: TGTGCCAGCAGTGACCGCTACGAGCAGTACTTC. The genes are TRBV6-1 and TRBJ2-7; D unclear. CDR3 size: 11 residues. Per the germline V gene, CDR1 is MNHNS and CDR2 is SASEGT. V lost 3 bases and J lost 3, with 3 bases in between.

This clone was counted between two and nine times. The chain recombines TRBV7-3 with TRBJ1-1; no firm D call. CDR1 is SGHTA and CDR2 is FQGTGA in the germline V gene. This CDR3 has 15 amino acids. V was trimmed by 5 bases and J by 0 bases, leaving 13 bases between them. CDR3 nucleotide sequence: TGTGCCAGCAGCGTTAGTGACACCATGAACACTGAAGCTTTCTTT. This translates into CASSVSDTMNTEAFF.

This clone was seen only once. The CDR3 nucleotides read TGTGCCAGCAGTTACTCCCAGGTCCAAGAGACCCAGTACTTC. It specifies CASSYSQVQETQYF. The chain has TRBV6-2 or TRBV6-3 and TRBJ2-5; D unclear. Per the germline V gene, CDR1 is MNHEY and CDR2 is SVGEGT. V lost 0 bases and J 1 base, leaving 6 bases between the germline ends. This CDR3 has 14 residues.

This chain connects TRBV9 to TRBJ2-3; maybe TRBD2 (5 bases). CDR3 size: 15 residues. The V gene's germline CDR1 is SGDLS and CDR2 YYNGEE. With 3 bases removed from V and 1 base from J, the gap between germline ends came to 12 bases. The CDR3 spells CASSADFFRTDTQYF. DNA of the CDR3: TGTGCCAGCAGCGCGGACTTTTTCCGCACAGATACGCAGTATTTT.

The chain joins TRBV27 to TRBJ2-7, with D perhaps TRBD2 (6 bases). The CDR3 length is 14 residues. Trimming took off 3 bases at V and 2 bases at J, with 11 bases between the two ends. Per germline, CDR1 MNHEY and CDR2 SMNVEV (reference sequence). The CDR3 is CASSFGGPTYEQYF. CDR3 nucleotides: TGTGCCAGCAGTTTCGGGGGACCAACCTACGAGCAGTACTTC.

V usage is TRBV9 and J usage is TRBJ1-5; 8 nucleotides agree with TRBD1. Germline lookup yields CDR1 SGDLS and CDR2 YYNGEE. J gave up 6 bases and V 4 bases, and 6 bases lay outside the gene matches. This CDR3 is built from 14 residues. This chain's CDR3 is CASSPGQGGQPQHF. CDR3 sequence (DNA): TGTGCCAGCAGCCCAGGACAGGGCGGTCAGCCCCAGCATTTT.

The rearrangement uses TRBV15 and TRBJ2-1; D may be TRBD2 (6 bases). CDR1 and CDR2 (germline): LNHNV, YYDKDF (reference sequence). The CDR3 consists of 17 residues. Trimming left V 5 bases short and J 9 bases short, with 26 bases between. DNA of the CDR3: TGTGCCACCAGCGTTGCTTTACCGACTAGGAGGACGGGTGAGCAGTTCTTC. This gives the protein CATSVALPTRRTGEQFF. Full variable domain (outside the CDR3, taken from reference TRBV15 and TRBJ2-1): DAMVIQNPRYQVTQFGKPVTLSCSQTLNHNVMYWYQQKSSQAPKLLFHYYDKDFNNEADTPDNFQSRRPNTSFCFLDIRSPGLGDTAMYLCATSVALPTRRTGEQFFGPGTRLTVL.

The table lists this clone with a count of one. This chain connects TRBV19 to TRBJ2-1; a possible D gene is TRBD2 (6 bases). The CDR3 runs to 15 residues. The germline CDR1 and CDR2 sequences are LNHDA and SQIVND (reference sequence). V gave up 3 bases and J gave up 5 bases, with 14 bases separating them. CDR3 nucleotides: TGTGCCAGTAGTATCTCGACGGGACTCAACAATGAGCAGTTCTTC. This sequence encodes CASSISTGLNNEQFF.

The DNA of the CDR3 is TGCGCCAGCAGCTTCCAGGACAGGGGCCTGAACACTGAAGCTTTCTTT. As protein: CASSFQDRGLNTEAFF. The rearrangement joins TRBV4-1 to TRBJ1-1, with 9 bases that match TRBD1. The CDR3 has 16 residues. In germline, CDR1 is MGHRA, CDR2 YSYEKL. Trimming cost V 5 bases and J 0 bases; bases outside gene matches: 7.

Comment on this clone: An end of the junction does not agree with germline; a read error may underlie this. This chain joins TRBV27 and TRBJ2-1; 10 bases agree with TRBD2. Germline CDR1 is MNHEY and CDR2 is SMNVEV (reference sequence). CDR3 length: 14 amino acids. CDR3 coding DNA: TGTGCCAGCAGTTTGGATCGTTGGACTAGCGGCCAAATCTTC. Residues: CASSLDRWTSGQIF.

The chain recombines TRBV2 with TRBJ2-2; 8 bases fit TRBD1. The germline CDR1 and CDR2 sequences are SNHLY and FYNNEI. The CDR3 is 15 residues long. V lost 4 bases, J lost 2 bases, and 3 bases stayed unmatched. DNA of the CDR3: TGTGCCAGCAGTGTGGACAGGGTAAACACCGGGGAGCTGTTTTTT. Amino acids: CASSVDRVNTGELFF. Based on the CDR3 plus reference TRBV2 and TRBJ2-2, the full variable domain is EPEVTQTPSHQVTQMGQEVILRCVPISNHLYFYWYRQILGQKVEFLVSFYNNEISEKSEIFDDQFSVERPDGSNFTLKIRSTKLEDSAMYFCASSVDRVNTGELFFGEGSRLTVL.

The gene calls are TRBV5-4 and TRBJ1-2, with a tentative D call TRBD1 (5 bases). CDR1 SGHNT and CDR2 YYREEE come from the germline V gene (reference sequence). Trimming stripped 0 bases from V and 4 bases from J, with 7 bases between. The CDR3 consists of 13 residues. The CDR3 loop is CASSLGQIYGYTF. In DNA form, the CDR3 reads TGTGCCAGCAGCTTGGGACAGATCTATGGCTACACCTTC. Drawing the rest from reference TRBV5-4 and TRBJ1-2, the complete variable domain is ETGVTQSPTHLIKTRGQQVTLRCSSQSGHNTVSWYQQALGQGPQFIFQYYREEENGRGNFPPRFSGLQFPNYSSELNVNALELDDSALYLCASSLGQIYGYTFGSGTRLTVV.

This clone appeared a single time. CDR3 DNA sequence: TGTGCCAGTAGTATAGATATTACTAGCGGGAGAAAGTTCTTC. Translation: CASSIDITSGRKFF. The rearrangement uses TRBV19 and TRBJ2-1, with 11 bases that match TRBD2. CDR3 length: 14 residues. The trim removed 0 bases at V and 14 bases at J, leaving 6 bases unmatched. The germline V gene encodes CDR1 LNHDA and CDR2 SQIVND (reference sequence).

The chain has TRBV2 and TRBJ2-2; D might be TRBD1 (5 bases). This CDR3 spans 17 amino acids. Germline V lookup: CDR1 SNHLY, CDR2 FYNNEI. V was cut by 2 bases and J by 0 bases, with 13 bases left in between. The CDR3 here is CASSEKLIQANTGELFF. In nucleotides, the CDR3 is TGTGCCAGCAGTGAAAAGTTGATACAGGCGAACACCGGGGAGCTGTTTTTT.

The J gene is TRBJ1-3, the V gene TRBV29-1; D remains ambiguous. The V gene's germline CDR1 is SQVTM and CDR2 ANQGSEA. V was trimmed by 1 base and J by 0 bases, leaving 7 bases between them. The CDR3 runs 14 residues. The CDR3 nucleotides read TGCAGCGTTGAAGCCTATGGCTCTGGAAACACCATATATTTT. Its protein product is CSVEAYGSGNTIYF.

The V call is TRBV4-3, the J call TRBJ2-1, with a weak D call TRBD2 (6 bases). The CDR3 spans 17 residues. Trimming removed 3 bases from V and 5 bases from J, with 20 bases in between. Per germline, CDR1 LGHNA and CDR2 YSLEER. This CDR3 reads CASSQRDFRTGNNEQFF. The CDR3 nucleotides are TGCGCCAGCAGCCAGAGGGACTTCCGGACGGGGAACAATGAGCAGTTCTTC.

A note on this clone: The same CDR3 can be traced to other DNA sequences in this sample. The rearrangement joins TRBV9 to TRBJ1-5; D not certain. This CDR3 has 14 residues. The ends were cut back, 0 bases at V and 4 bases at J, with 8 bases in the middle. Germline V gene sequence: CDR1 SGDLS, CDR2 YYNGEE. The CDR3 protein is CASSVGGGNQPQHF. In nucleotides, the CDR3 is TGTGCCAGCAGCGTAGGAGGAGGGAATCAGCCCCAGCATTTT.